This paragraph covers one T cell receptor beta chain sequence. This entry is derived from a study of blood T cell repertoires in COVID-19. This CDR3 is 14 amino acids long. Between the trimmed V and J ends, which lost 6 bases and 1 base, there was a span of 12 bases. CDR1 is MNHEY, CDR2 SVGAGI, per germline. Method: immunoSEQ multiplex PCR; TCRdb's copy keeps in-frame clones and lacks some. This sample has approximately 66,000 clones, with around 92% found just once. This sequence joins TRBV6-5 and TRBJ2-5, with D possibly matching TRBD2 (6 bases). The sequence came from a man between 60 and 70 years old with acute or convalescent COVID-19. Sequenced: peripheral blood. CDR3: CASRRGLFQETQYF. The CDR3 DNA reads TGTGCCAGCAGGCGGGGTTTGTTCCAAGAGACCCAGTACTTC.